This T cell receptor beta chain was obtained from a study of vaccination effects on CD4 cells after COVID-19. At the level of the study: As their vaccination, participants received two doses of either BNT162b2 or mRNA-1273. Study outcomes and limitations: Common cold coronavirus cross-reactivity was shown by only 1 of 255 vaccine-induced clones in healthy vaccinees.

Before any sequencing was done, the ViraFEST assay used viral peptide pools to expand antigen-specific CD4+ T cells. Culturing for 9 to 10 days preceded CD4+ T cell isolation. Prior SARS-CoV-2 infection was absent in the vaccine recipients, as shown by negative nucleocapsid antibodies. This table comes from immunoSEQ multiplex PCR, and its TCRdb copy is limited to in-frame clones, with some not included. The table records about 24,000 clones, roughly 70% of them present only once. Trimming pared 2 bases from V and 3 bases from J, leaving 14 bases between. Germline CDR1 MNHNS, CDR2 SASEGT. The CDR3 totals 15 residues. Remarks on this clone: Its antigen is unknown.

This receptor was obtained from a human donor who received a COVID-19 vaccine. The sequencing here drew on CD4+ T cells from PBMCs cultured with HCoV-NL63 spike peptides, taken before COVID-19 vaccination. V gene TRBV6-1 combines with J gene TRBJ2-7, with D possibly matching TRBD1 (5 bases). The CDR3 sequence: CASSESPGMVYEQYF. CDR3 in DNA: TGTGCCAGCAGTGAATCTCCAGGGATGGTCTACGAGCAGTACTTC.